The 22 T cell receptor beta chains reported below all come from one sample, sequenced in a study of T-cell reconstitution after alpha-beta-depleted transplantation in children. As it was prepared, the TCRbeta library received unique molecular identifiers. TCRdb independently ran MiXCR on the PCR reads; one entry per CDR3 protein. In the table there are more than 500,000 distinct CDR3 sequences, 10% to 12% of which are singletons. The source was PBMCs, mostly from graft donor cells, collected 180 days after TCRalphabeta/CD19-depleted stem cell transplant. These TCRs come from a female patient aged 2-9 years who had a stem cell transplant for aplastic anemia, so the T cells may come from the graft donor.

V usage is TRBV20-1 and J usage is TRBJ1-2; D uncertain. Trimming removed 1 base from V and 6 bases from J, with 9 bases in between. Germline CDR1 DFQATT, CDR2 SNEGSKA (reference sequence). The CDR3 length is 12 residues. CDR3: CSARGMVDGYTF. CDR3 DNA sequence: TGCAGTGCTAGAGGTATGGTGGATGGCTACACCTTC.

Worth noting for this clonotype: A read error may be the cause here, since a much bigger clone is one base away. The V call is TRBV5-1, the J call TRBJ1-2; D is uncertain. V lost 0 bases to trimming and J lost 4 bases, with 7 bases between them. The CDR3 consists of 13 residues. Germline V CDR1 and CDR2: SGHRS, YFSETQ. CDR3 nucleotides: TGCGCCAGCAGCTTGGACAGCATCTATGGCTACACCTTC. The encoded protein is CASSLDSIYGYTF.

The sample holds many counts of this clonotype. A junction end diverges from the germline sequence, so it may reflect a read error. The CDR3 reads CSVKDKIYEQYF. CDR3 nucleotides: TGCAGCGTTAAAGACAAAATCTACGAGCAGTACTTC. The chain couples TRBV29-1 to TRBJ2-7; D gene unclear. The CDR3 totals 12 residues. CDR1 SQVTM and CDR2 ANQGSEA come from the germline V gene.

This clonotype was counted between two and nine times. The J gene is TRBJ2-5, the V gene TRBV15, with 8 bases aligning to TRBD1. V trimming: 1 base; J trimming: 9 bases; junction bases outside the gene matches: 13. The CDR3 runs to 16 residues. CDR1 and CDR2 (germline): LNHNV, YYDKDF (reference sequence). DNA for the CDR3: TGTGCCACCAGCAGAGTAGGCTGGACCCCGGGACAGGCCCAGTACTTC. Its translation: CATSRVGWTPGQAQYF.

This chain uses TRBV20-1 with TRBJ1-5; the D gene is possibly TRBD1 (5 bases). With 6 bases removed from V and 6 bases from J, the gap between germline ends came to 18 bases. In germline, CDR1 is DFQATT, CDR2 SNEGSKA (reference sequence). This CDR3 is 14 amino acids long. The CDR3, as DNA: TGCAGTGCCCCTAACGGGGCTGGAGGTCAGCCCCAGCATTTT. Translated: CSAPNGAGGQPQHF.

A few counts support this clonotype. The V gene is TRBV11-2, the J gene TRBJ2-5, with D perhaps TRBD2 (6 bases). This CDR3 has 15 residues. V lost 4 bases, J lost 2 bases, and 14 bases lay in between. The germline CDR1 and CDR2 sequences are SGHAT and FQNNGV. CDR3 in DNA: TGTGCCAGCAGCTCGGACCCCGGGGGACAAGAGACCCAGTACTTC. This translates into CASSSDPGGQETQYF.

This chain connects TRBV18 to TRBJ2-1; TRBD2 matches at 9 bases. Trimming at V came to 5 bases and at J to 7 bases, leaving 12 bases not matched to a gene. The CDR3 runs to 16 residues. The germline V gene encodes CDR1 KGHSH and CDR2 LQKENI. The DNA for the CDR3 is TGTGCCAGCTCAGGAGGAGGGCGGGAGGGCCTGAATGAGCAGTTCTTC. The encoded protein is CASSGGGREGLNEQFF.

This clonotype was seen only a few times. The chain employs TRBV11-2 and TRBJ2-3, with 7 bases matching TRBD2. From germline, CDR1 is SGHAT and CDR2 FQNNGV. The CDR3 has 18 residues. J was trimmed by 4 bases and V by 7 bases; bases with no gene match: 20. CDR3 DNA sequence: TGTGCCAGCAACCCCCTTGGGCGGGCGGGAGTAAGCCCAGATACGCAGTATTTT. This codes for CASNPLGRAGVSPDTQYF.

The rearrangement joins TRBV29-1 to TRBJ2-7; 14 bases map to TRBD2. CDR3 length equals 18 residues. V gave up 4 bases and J gave up 0 bases; unmatched junction bases: 11. Germline V gene data show CDR1 as SQVTM and CDR2 as ANQGSEA. As DNA, the CDR3 is TGCAGCGTTGCGAGGACCGGGACTAGCGGGGGATTCTCCTACGAGCAGTACTTC. As protein: CSVARTGTSGGFSYEQYF.

The count of this clonotype is one. The V call is TRBV18, the J call TRBJ1-2, with a tentative D call TRBD1 (6 bases). The CDR3 spans 15 residues. The germline CDR1 and CDR2 sequences are KGHSH and LQKENI. V was cut by 1 base and J by 6 bases, with 15 bases left in between. The CDR3 DNA is TGTGCCAGCTCACCACGCGGGGGCTCGGGGCATGGCTACACCTTC. Translation: CASSPRGGSGHGYTF.

The chain combines TRBV7-9 with TRBJ2-5, with D possibly being TRBD1 or TRBD2 (5 bases each). V was trimmed by 1 base and J by 6 bases, leaving 15 bases between them. The CDR3 is 15 residues long. Germline CDR1 reads SEHNR; CDR2 reads FQNEAQ (reference sequence). The CDR3 region has the DNA TGTGCCAGCAGCTTAGTTTCTGGGGGAAGAAAGACCCAGTACTTC. Translating gives CASSLVSGGRKTQYF.

The chain joins TRBV20-1 to TRBJ1-1, with 8 bases aligning to TRBD1. This CDR3 contains 13 residues. In germline, CDR1 is DFQATT, CDR2 SNEGSKA (reference sequence). V lost 6 bases and J lost 3; bases outside the gene matches: 6. CDR3 DNA sequence: TGCAGTGCCAGGGGCAGGGGGCACACTGAAGCTTTCTTT. Translation gives CSARGRGHTEAFF.

This clonotype has more than one count but fewer than ten. The chain combines TRBV5-1 with TRBJ2-2; 7 nucleotides match TRBD2. The CDR3 sequence is 16 residues long. Germline CDR1 is SGHRS and CDR2 is YFSETQ. Germline trimming cut 2 bases from V and 3 bases from J; bases unmatched to any gene: 7. The CDR3 DNA reads as TGCGCCAGCAGCTTCCCAGCGGGACCCTACACCGGGGAGCTGTTTTTT. Encoded protein: CASSFPAGPYTGELFF.

In its sample, this clonotype was seen a few times. This chain connects TRBV24-1 to TRBJ2-1; TRBD1 aligns across 7 bases. Germline assignment: CDR1 KGHDR and CDR2 SFDVKD. Losses at the gene ends were 4 bases for V and 5 bases for J; bases not matched to a gene: 10. The CDR3 sequence is 16 residues long. As DNA, the CDR3 is TGTGCCACCAGTGACCGGGACAGTAGCCTTGACAATGAGCAGTTCTTC. Amino acids: CATSDRDSSLDNEQFF.

This clonotype was counted only a few times. This chain uses TRBV5-1 with TRBJ2-5; no clear D gene. CDR1 and CDR2 (germline): SGHRS, YFSETQ. The CDR3 contains 16 residues. Between the trimmed V and J ends, which lost 1 base and 0 bases, there was a span of 13 bases. CDR3 region: CASSLYKRSYQETQYF. In DNA form, the CDR3 reads TGCGCCAGCAGCTTGTACAAGCGAAGCTACCAAGAGACCCAGTACTTC.

There are a few counts of this clonotype. This chain uses TRBV11-2 with TRBJ2-7; TRBD2 agrees at 15 bases. Unmatched junction bases numbered 4, after V lost 5 bases and J lost 2 bases. CDR1 and CDR2 (germline): SGHAT, FQNNGV. The CDR3 extends over 16 amino acids. Written as DNA, the CDR3 is TGTGCCAGCAGCGTCGGGACTAGCGGGAGGCCCTACGAGCAGTACTTC. Amino acid sequence: CASSVGTSGRPYEQYF. Complete variable domain (other parts from reference TRBV11-2 and TRBJ2-7): EAGVAQSPRYKIIEKRQSVAFWCNPISGHATLYWYQQILGQGPKLLIQFQNNGVVDDSQLPKDRFSAERLKGVDSTLKIQPAKLEDSAVYLCASSVGTSGRPYEQYFGPGTRLTVT.

V usage is TRBV10-3 and J usage is TRBJ2-1; 13 bases map to TRBD2. CDR3 length equals 15 residues. The V gene end was trimmed by 4 bases and the J gene end by 4 bases; junction bases not matched to a gene: 1. Germline V gene data show CDR1 as ENHRY and CDR2 as SYGVKD. This chain's CDR3 is CAISGTSGGYNEQFF. CDR3 bases: TGTGCCATCAGTGGGACTAGCGGGGGATACAATGAGCAGTTCTTC.

The rearrangement links TRBV12-3 or TRBV12-4 to TRBJ2-1; 10 bases align to TRBD2. Trimming removed 8 bases from V and 10 bases from J; junction bases left unmatched: 17. The CDR3 consists of 16 residues. CDR3 coding DNA: TGTGCCAGCCACCCGGGGGGGCTAGCGGGAGTCCAAGAGCAGTTCTTC. Its protein is CASHPGGLAGVQEQFF.

This clonotype occurred many times. The chain uses TRBV7-2 and TRBJ2-1; no firm D call. Deletions cut 5 bases from V and 6 bases from J, with 5 bases between. Germline V gene data show CDR1 as SGHTA and CDR2 as FQGNSA. The CDR3 is 11 residues long. The CDR3 is CASSLSNEQFF. The CDR3 DNA reads as TGTGCCAGCAGCCTATCCAATGAGCAGTTCTTC. Filled out from reference TRBV7-2 and TRBJ2-1, the complete variable domain reads GAGVSQSPSNKVTEKGKDVELRCDPISGHTALYWYRQSLGQGLEFLIYFQGNSAPDKSGLPSDRFSAERTGGSVSTLTIQRTQQEDSAVYLCASSLSNEQFFGPGTRLTVL.

V gene TRBV5-6 combines with J gene TRBJ2-1, with 8 nucleotides matching TRBD1. This CDR3 has 16 residues. Germline assignment: CDR1 SGHDT and CDR2 YYEEEE. J was trimmed by 2 bases and V by 0 bases; bases with no gene match: 4. CDR3 sequence: CASSLAQGEAYNEQFF. In DNA, the CDR3 is TGTGCCAGCAGCTTGGCACAGGGGGAAGCCTACAATGAGCAGTTCTTC.

The V call is TRBV7-9, the J call TRBJ1-1; D may be TRBD1 (6 bases). The CDR3 covers 12 residues. Germline V gives CDR1 SEHNR, CDR2 FQNEAQ (reference sequence). Deletions cut 6 bases from V and 8 bases from J, with 13 bases between. The CDR3 DNA reads as TGTGCCAGCAGGGGGGCCGGGGTGGAAGCTTTCTTT. Its translation: CASRGAGVEAFF.

The chain joins TRBV6-6 to TRBJ2-5; D remains ambiguous. V lost 6 bases to trimming and J lost 5 bases, with 13 bases between them. CDR1 is MNHNY, CDR2 SVGAGI, per germline (reference sequence). The CDR3 has 13 residues. The CDR3 nucleotides are TGTGCCAGCAGAACACAGCGCAGGGAGACCCAGTACTTC. Protein sequence: CASRTQRRETQYF.